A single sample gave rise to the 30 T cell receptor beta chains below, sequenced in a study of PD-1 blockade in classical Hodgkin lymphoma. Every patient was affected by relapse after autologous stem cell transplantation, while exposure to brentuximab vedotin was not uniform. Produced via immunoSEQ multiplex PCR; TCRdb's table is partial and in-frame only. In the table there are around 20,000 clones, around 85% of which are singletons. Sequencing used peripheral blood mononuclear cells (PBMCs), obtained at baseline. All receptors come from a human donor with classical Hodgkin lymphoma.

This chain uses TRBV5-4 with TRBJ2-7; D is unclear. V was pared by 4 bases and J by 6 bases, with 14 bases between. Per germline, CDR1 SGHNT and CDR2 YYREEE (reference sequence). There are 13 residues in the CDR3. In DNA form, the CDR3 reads TGTGCCAGCAGCCTACCAACCGAAACCGAGCAGTACTTC. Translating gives CASSLPTETEQYF.

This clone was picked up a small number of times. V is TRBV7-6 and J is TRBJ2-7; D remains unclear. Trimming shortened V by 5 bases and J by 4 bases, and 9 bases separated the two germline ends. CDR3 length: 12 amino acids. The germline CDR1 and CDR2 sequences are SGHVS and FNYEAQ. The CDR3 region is CASSPLGYEQYF. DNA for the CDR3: TGTGCCAGCAGCCCCTTGGGTTACGAGCAGTACTTC.

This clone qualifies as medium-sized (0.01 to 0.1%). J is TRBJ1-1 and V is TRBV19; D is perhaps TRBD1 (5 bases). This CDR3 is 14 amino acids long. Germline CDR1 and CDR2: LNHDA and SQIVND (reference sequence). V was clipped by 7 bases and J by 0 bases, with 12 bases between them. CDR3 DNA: TGTGCCAGTAAATGGGGACGGATGAACACTGAAGCTTTCTTT. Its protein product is CASKWGRMNTEAFF.

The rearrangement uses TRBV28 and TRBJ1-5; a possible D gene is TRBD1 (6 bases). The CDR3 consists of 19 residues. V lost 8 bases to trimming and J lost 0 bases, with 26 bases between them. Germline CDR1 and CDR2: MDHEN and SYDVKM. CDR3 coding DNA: TGTGCCAGCTCCACCCGGGACACATCCCGACTCTATAGCAATCAGCCCCAGCATTTT. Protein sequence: CASSTRDTSRLYSNQPQHF.

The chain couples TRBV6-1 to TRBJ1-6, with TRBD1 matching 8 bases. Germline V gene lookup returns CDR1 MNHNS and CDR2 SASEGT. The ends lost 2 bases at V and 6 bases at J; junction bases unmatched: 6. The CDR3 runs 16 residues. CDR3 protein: CASSELPGGSNSPLHF. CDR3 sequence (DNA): TGTGCCAGCAGTGAACTCCCAGGGGGCAGTAATTCACCCCTCCACTTT.

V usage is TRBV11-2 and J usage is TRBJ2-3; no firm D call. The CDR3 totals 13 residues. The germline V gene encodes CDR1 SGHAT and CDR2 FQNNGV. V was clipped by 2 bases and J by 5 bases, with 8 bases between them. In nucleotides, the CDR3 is TGTGCCAGCAGCTTAATGGAACAAGATACGCAGTATTTT. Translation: CASSLMEQDTQYF.

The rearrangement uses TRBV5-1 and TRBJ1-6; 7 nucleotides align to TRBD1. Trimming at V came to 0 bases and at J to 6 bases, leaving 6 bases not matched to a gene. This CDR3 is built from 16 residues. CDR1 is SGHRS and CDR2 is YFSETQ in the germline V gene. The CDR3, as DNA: TGCGCCAGCAGCTTGGGAGGGGGCGCGGGTAATTCACCCCTCCACTTT. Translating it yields CASSLGGGAGNSPLHF. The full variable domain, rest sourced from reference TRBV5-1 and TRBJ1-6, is KAGVTQTPRYLIKTRGQQVTLSCSPISGHRSVSWYQQTPGQGLQFLFEYFSETQRNKGNFPGRFSGRQFSNSRSEMNVSTLELGDSALYLCASSLGGGAGNSPLHFGNGTRLTVT.

In nucleotides, the CDR3 is TGTGCCAGCAGCTTGGCTTTCGGACAGTCGAGCGATGAGCAGTTCTTC. Protein product: CASSLAFGQSSDEQFF. This chain uses TRBV5-4 with TRBJ2-1; TRBD1 is a possible D gene (6 bases). Germline-derived CDR1 and CDR2 are SGHNT and YYREEE (reference sequence). This CDR3 region has 16 residues. The V gene lost 0 bases and the J gene lost 8 bases, with 18 bases spanning the gap.

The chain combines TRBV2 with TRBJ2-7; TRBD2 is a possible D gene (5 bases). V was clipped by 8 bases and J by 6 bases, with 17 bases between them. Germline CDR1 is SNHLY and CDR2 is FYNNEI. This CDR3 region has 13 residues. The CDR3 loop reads CASGREPLIEQYF. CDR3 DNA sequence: TGTGCCAGCGGCCGGGAACCGCTAATCGAGCAGTACTTC.

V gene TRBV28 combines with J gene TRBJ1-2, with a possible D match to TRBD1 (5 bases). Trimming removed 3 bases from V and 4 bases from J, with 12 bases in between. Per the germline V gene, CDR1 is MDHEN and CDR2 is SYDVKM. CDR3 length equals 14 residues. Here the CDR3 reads CASSLRPGTYGYTF. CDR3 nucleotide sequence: TGTGCCAGCAGTTTGAGGCCGGGGACCTATGGCTACACCTTC.

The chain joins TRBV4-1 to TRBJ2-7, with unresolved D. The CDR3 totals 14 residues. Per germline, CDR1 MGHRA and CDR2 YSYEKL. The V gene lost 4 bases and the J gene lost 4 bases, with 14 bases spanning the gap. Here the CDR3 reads CASSPLLGWYEQYF. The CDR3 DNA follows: TGCGCCAGCAGCCCGCTCTTAGGTTGGTACGAGCAGTACTTC.

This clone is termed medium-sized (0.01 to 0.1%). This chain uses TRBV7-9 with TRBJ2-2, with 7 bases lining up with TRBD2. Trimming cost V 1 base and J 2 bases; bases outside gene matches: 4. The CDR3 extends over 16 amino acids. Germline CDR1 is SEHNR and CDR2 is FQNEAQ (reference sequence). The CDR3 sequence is CASSLVGGGNTGELFF. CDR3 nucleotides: TGTGCCAGCAGCTTAGTGGGCGGGGGTAACACCGGGGAGCTGTTTTTT.

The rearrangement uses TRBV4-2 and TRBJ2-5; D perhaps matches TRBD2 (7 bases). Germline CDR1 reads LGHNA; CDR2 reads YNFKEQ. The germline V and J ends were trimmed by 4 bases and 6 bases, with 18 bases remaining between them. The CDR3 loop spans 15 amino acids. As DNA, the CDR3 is TGTGCCAGCAGCCCAAAAAGGGGGGGTGAGAAGACCCAGTACTTC. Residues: CASSPKRGGEKTQYF.

CDR3 amino acids: CASRRDPVLNQPQHF. CDR3 sequence (DNA): TGTGCCAGCAGGAGGGACCCGGTGCTCAATCAGCCCCAGCATTTT. This chain uses TRBV6-1 with TRBJ1-5, with D perhaps matching TRBD1 (5 bases). This CDR3 is 15 amino acids long. V lost 6 bases and J 3 bases, leaving 15 bases between the germline ends. CDR1 and CDR2 from the germline V gene are MNHNS and SASEGT.

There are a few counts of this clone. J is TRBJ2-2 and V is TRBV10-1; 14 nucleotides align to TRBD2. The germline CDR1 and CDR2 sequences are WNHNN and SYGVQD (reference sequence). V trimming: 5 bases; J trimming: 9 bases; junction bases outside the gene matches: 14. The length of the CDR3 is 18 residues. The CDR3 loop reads CASSPGLAGGRLFRELFF. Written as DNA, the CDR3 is TGCGCCAGCAGTCCCGGACTAGCGGGGGGTCGTCTCTTCCGGGAGCTGTTTTTT.

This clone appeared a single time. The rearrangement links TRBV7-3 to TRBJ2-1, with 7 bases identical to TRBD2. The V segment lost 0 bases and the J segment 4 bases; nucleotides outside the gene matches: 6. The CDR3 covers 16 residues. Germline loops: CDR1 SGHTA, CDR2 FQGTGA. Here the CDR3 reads CASSLTSGTIYNEQFF. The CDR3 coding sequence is TGTGCCAGCAGCTTAACTTCCGGGACTATTTACAATGAGCAGTTCTTC.

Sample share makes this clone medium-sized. As DNA, the CDR3 is TGCAGTGCTACTGTGAACACTGAAGCTTTCTTT. As protein: CSATVNTEAFF. This chain links TRBV20-1 with TRBJ1-1; D unresolved. Trimming removed 4 bases from V and 0 bases from J, with 3 bases in between. This CDR3 is built from 11 residues. Germline loops: CDR1 DFQATT, CDR2 SNEGSKA (reference sequence).

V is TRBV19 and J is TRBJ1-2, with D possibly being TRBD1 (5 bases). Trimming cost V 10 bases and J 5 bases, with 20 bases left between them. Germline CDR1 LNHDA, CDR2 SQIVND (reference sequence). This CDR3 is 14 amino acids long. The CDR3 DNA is TGTGCCACCCTCAAGGGAGGGGAAGGATATGGCTACACCTTC. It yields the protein CATLKGGEGYGYTF. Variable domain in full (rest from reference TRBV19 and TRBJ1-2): DGGITQSPKYLFRKEGQNVTLSCEQNLNHDAMYWYRQDPGQGLRLIYYSQIVNDFQKGDIAEGYSVSREKKESFPLTVTSAQKNPTAFYLCATLKGGEGYGYTFGSGTRLTVV.

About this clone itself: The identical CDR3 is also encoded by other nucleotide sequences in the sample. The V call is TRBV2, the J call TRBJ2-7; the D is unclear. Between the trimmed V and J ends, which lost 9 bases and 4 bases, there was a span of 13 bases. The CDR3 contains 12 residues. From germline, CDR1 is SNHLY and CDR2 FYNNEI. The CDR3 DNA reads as TGTGCCAGTACCGACTCCACATACGAGCAGTACTTC. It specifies CASTDSTYEQYF.

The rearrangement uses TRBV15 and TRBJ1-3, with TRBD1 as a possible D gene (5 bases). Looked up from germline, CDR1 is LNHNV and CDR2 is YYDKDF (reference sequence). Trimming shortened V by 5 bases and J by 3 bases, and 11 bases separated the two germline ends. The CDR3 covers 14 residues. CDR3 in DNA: TGTGCCACCAGCCGGAAGGGGTTTGGAAACACCATATATTTT. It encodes CATSRKGFGNTIYF.

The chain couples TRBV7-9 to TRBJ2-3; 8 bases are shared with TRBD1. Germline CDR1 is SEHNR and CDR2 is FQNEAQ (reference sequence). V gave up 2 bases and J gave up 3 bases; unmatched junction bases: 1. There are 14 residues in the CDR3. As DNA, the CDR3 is TGTGCCAGCAGCTTACACAGGGGGACAGATACGCAGTATTTT. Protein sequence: CASSLHRGTDTQYF.

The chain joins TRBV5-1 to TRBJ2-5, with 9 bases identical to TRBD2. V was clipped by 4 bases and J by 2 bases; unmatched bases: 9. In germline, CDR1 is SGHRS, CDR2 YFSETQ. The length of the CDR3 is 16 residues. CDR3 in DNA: TGCGCCAGCAGCGGGTCTAGCGGGGCCTGGCAAGAGACCCAGTACTTC. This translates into CASSGSSGAWQETQYF.

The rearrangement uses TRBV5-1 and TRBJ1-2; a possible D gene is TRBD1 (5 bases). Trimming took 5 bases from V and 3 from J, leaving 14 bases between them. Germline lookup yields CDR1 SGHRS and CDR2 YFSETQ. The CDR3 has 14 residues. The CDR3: CASSSSGDHYGYTF. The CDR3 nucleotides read TGCGCCAGCAGTAGCTCGGGGGATCACTATGGCTACACCTTC.

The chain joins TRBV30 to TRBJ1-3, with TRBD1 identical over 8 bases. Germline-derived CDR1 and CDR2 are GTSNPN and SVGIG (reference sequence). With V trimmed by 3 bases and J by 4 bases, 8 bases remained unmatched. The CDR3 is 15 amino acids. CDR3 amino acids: CAWSSGQGAGNTIYF. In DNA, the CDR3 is TGTGCCTGGAGCTCCGGACAGGGCGCCGGAAACACCATATATTTT.

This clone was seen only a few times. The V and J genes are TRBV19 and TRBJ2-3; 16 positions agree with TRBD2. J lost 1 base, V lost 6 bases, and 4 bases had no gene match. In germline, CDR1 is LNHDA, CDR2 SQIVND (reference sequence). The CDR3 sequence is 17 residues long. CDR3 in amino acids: CASSPGTSGRGTDTQYF. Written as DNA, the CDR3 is TGTGCCAGTAGCCCCGGGACTAGCGGGAGGGGCACAGATACGCAGTATTTT.

CDR3 region: CASSLRRGAENIQYF. The DNA of the CDR3 is TGTGCCAGCAGCTTAAGGCGGGGGGCTGAAAACATTCAGTACTTC. The chain is built from TRBV7-2 and TRBJ2-4; 8 positions match TRBD2. In germline, CDR1 is SGHTA, CDR2 FQGNSA. V was clipped by 2 bases and J by 5 bases; unmatched bases: 5. This CDR3 comprises 15 residues.

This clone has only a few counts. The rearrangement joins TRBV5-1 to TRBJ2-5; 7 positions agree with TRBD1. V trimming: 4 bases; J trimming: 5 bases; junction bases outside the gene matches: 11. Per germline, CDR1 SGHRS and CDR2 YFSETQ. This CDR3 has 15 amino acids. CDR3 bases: TGCGCCAGCAGCCTAGGCACAGGGGATAGGGAGACCCAGTACTTC. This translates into CASSLGTGDRETQYF. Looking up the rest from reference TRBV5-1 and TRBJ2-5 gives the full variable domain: KAGVTQTPRYLIKTRGQQVTLSCSPISGHRSVSWYQQTPGQGLQFLFEYFSETQRNKGNFPGRFSGRQFSNSRSEMNVSTLELGDSALYLCASSLGTGDRETQYFGPGTRLLVL.

The CDR3 DNA sequence: TGCGCCAGCAGCCGGCGGGGGACGCAAGAGACCCAGTACTTC. Translation: CASSRRGTQETQYF. The chain employs TRBV5-1 and TRBJ2-5; 7 bases align to TRBD2. CDR3 length equals 14 residues. The germline V gene has CDR1 SGHRS and CDR2 YFSETQ. J lost 2 bases, V lost 4 bases, and 5 bases had no gene match.

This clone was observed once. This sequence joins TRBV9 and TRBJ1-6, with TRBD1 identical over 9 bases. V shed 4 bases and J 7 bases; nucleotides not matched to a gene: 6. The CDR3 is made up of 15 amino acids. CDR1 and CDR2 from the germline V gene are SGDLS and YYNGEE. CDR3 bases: TGTGCCAGCAGCTCCGGACAGGGGTTGAATTCACCCCTCCACTTT. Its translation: CASSSGQGLNSPLHF.

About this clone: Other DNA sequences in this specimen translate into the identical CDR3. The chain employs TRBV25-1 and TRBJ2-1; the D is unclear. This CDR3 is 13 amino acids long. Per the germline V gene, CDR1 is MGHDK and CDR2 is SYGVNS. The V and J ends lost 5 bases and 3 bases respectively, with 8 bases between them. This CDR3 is CASSKGGYNEQFF. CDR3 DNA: TGTGCCAGCAGTAAGGGTGGCTACAATGAGCAGTTCTTC.